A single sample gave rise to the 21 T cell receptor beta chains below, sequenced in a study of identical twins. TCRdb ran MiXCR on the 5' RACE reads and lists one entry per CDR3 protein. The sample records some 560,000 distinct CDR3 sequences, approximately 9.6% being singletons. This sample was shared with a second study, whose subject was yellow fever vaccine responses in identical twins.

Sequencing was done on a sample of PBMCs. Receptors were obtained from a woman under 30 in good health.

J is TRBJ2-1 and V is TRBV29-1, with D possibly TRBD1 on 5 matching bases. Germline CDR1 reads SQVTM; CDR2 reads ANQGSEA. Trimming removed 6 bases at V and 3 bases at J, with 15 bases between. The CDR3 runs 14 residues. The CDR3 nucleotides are TGCAGCGTCGCCCGGTTGACAGACTACAATGAGCAGTTCTTC. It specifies CSVARLTDYNEQFF.

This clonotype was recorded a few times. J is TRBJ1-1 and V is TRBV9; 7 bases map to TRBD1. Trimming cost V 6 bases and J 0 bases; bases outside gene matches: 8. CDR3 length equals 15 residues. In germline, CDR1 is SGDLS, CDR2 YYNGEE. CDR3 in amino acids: CASTATGQMNTEAFF. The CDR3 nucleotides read TGTGCCAGCACCGCGACGGGACAGATGAACACTGAAGCTTTCTTT.

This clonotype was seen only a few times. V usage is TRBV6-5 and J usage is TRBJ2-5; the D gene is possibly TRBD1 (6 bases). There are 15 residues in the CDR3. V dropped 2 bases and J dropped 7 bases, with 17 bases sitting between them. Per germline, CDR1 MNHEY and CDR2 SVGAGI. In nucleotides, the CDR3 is TGTGCCAGCAGTTACGGAAGGGGACAAGGGGTGACCCAGTACTTC. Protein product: CASSYGRGQGVTQYF.

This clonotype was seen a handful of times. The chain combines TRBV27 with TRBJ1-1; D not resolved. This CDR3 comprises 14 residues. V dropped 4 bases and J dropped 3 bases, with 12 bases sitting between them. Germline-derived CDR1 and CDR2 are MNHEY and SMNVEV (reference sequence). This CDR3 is CASSYTYWDTEAFF. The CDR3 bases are TGTGCCAGCAGTTACACCTACTGGGACACTGAAGCTTTCTTT.

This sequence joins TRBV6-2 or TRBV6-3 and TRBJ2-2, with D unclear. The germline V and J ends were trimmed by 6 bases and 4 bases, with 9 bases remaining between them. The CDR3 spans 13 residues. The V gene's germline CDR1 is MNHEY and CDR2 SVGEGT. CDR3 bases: TGTGCCAGCAGATTAGGTGGCACCGGGGAGCTGTTTTTT. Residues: CASRLGGTGELFF.

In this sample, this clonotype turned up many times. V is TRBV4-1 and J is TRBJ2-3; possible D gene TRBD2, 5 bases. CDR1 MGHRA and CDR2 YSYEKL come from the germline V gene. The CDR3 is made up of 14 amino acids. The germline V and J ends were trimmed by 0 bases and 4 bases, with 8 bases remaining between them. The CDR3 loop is CASSQETRPDTQYF. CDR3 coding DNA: TGCGCCAGCAGCCAAGAAACTAGACCAGATACGCAGTATTTT.

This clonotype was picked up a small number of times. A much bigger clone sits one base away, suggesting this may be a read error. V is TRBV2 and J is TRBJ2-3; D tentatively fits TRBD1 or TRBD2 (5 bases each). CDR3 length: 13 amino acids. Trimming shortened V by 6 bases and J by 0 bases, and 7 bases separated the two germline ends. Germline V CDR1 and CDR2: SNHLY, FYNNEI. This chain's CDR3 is CASRWDSTDTQYF. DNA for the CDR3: TGTGCCAGCAGGTGGGACAGCACAGATACGCAGTATTTT.

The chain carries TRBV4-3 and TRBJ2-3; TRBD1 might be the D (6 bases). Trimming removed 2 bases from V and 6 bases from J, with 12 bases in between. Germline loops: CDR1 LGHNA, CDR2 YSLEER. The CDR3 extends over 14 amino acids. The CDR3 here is CASSQNRAADTQYF. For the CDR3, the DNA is TGCGCCAGCAGCCAAAACAGGGCCGCGGATACGCAGTATTTT.

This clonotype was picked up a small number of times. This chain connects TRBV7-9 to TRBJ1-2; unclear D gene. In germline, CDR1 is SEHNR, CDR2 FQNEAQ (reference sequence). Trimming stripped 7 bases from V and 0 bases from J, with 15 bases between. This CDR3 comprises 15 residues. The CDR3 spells CASNPLGEANYGYTF. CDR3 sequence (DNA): TGTGCCAGCAACCCCCTCGGGGAAGCTAACTATGGCTACACCTTC.

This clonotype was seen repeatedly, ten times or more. The CDR3 sequence: CSVEVPLAGELFF. The CDR3 nucleotides read TGCAGCGTTGAAGTACCCCTGGCCGGGGAGCTGTTTTTT. The chain joins TRBV29-1 to TRBJ2-2; D gene unclear. CDR3 size: 13 residues. V lost 1 base, J lost 6 bases, and 9 bases lay in between. Germline CDR1 and CDR2: SQVTM and ANQGSEA.

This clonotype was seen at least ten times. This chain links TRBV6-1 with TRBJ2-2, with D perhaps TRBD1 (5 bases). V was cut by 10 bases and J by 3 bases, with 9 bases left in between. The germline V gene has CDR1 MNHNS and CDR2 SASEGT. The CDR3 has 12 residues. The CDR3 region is CATFRDTGELFF. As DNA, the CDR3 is TGTGCCACCTTCAGGGACACCGGGGAGCTGTTTTTT.

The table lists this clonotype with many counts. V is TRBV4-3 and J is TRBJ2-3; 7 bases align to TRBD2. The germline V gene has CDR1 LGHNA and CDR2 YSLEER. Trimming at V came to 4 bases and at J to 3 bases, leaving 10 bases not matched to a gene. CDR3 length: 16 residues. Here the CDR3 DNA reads TGCGCCAGCAGCCGAAGACCCAGGGAGGGAACAGATACGCAGTATTTT. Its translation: CASSRRPREGTDTQYF.

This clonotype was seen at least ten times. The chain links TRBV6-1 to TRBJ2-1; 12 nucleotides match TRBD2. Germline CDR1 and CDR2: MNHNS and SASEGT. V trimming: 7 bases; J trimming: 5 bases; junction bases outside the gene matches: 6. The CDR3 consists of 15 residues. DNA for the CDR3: TGTGCCAGCAAGACTCTAGCGGGAGGGAACAATGAGCAGTTCTTC. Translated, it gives CASKTLAGGNNEQFF.

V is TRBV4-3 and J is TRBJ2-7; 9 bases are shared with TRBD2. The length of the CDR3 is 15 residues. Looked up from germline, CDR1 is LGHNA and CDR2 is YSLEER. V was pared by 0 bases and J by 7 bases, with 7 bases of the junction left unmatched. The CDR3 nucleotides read TGCGCCAGCAGCCAAGATGGCGGGAGGGCCGGAGAGCAGTACTTC. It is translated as CASSQDGGRAGEQYF.

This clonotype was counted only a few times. For the CDR3, the DNA is TGTGCCAGCAGCCAAGAGGGACTAGCGGACAATGAGCAGTTCTTC. Its protein is CASSQEGLADNEQFF. The chain links TRBV3-1 to TRBJ2-1, with 11 bases that match TRBD2. With 0 bases clipped from V and 5 bases from J, the junction kept 0 bases outside the gene matches. This CDR3 region has 15 residues. Germline V gene sequence: CDR1 LGHDT, CDR2 YNNKEL (reference sequence).

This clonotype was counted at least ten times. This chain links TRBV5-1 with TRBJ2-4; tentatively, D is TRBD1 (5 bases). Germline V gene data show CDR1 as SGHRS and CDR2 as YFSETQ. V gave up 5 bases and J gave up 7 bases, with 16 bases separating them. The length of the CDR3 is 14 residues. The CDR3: CASRATEKVNIQYF. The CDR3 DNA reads TGCGCCAGCAGGGCGACAGAAAAGGTTAACATTCAGTACTTC.

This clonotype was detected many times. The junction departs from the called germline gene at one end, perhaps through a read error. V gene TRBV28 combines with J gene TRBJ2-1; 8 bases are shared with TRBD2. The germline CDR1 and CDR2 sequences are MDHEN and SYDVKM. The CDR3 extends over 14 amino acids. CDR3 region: CASSLRTSYDEQFF. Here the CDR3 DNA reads TGTGCCAGCAGTCTTCGGACTAGCTACGATGAGCAGTTCTTC.

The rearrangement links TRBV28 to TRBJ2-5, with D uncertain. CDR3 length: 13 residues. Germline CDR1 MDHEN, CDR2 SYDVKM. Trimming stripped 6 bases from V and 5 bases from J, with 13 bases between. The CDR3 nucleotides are TGTGCCAGCAGGGCAGCGAACGAGGAGACCCAGTACTTC. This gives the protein CASRAANEETQYF.

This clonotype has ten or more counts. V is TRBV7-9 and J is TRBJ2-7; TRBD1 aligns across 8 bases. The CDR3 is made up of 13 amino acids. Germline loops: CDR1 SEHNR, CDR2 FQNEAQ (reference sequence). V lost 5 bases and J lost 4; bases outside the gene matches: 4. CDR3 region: CASSNNRGYEQYF. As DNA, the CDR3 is TGTGCCAGCAGCAATAACAGGGGGTACGAGCAGTACTTC.

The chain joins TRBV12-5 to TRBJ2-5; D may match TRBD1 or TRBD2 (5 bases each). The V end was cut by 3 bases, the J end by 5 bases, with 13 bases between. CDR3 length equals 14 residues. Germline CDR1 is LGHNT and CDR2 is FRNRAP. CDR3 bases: TGTGCTAGTGGTTTAGCACTTGAGGGGGAGACCCAGTACTTC. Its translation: CASGLALEGETQYF.

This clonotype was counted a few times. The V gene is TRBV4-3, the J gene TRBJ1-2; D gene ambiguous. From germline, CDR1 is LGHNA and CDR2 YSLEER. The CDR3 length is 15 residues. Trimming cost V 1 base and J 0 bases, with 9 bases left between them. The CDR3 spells CASSQVPGANYGYTF. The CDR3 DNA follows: TGCGCCAGCAGCCAAGTCCCCGGGGCTAACTATGGCTACACCTTC.